The rows below give T cell receptor beta chains drawn from one sample of a study of tumor and adjacent non-tumor tissue in lung cancer. TCRdb reanalysed the multiplex PCR reads using MiXCR and keeps one entry per CDR3 protein. The sample consists of about 110,000 distinct CDR3 sequences, around 75% of them appearing once. Specimen: lung tumor tissue. Receptor source: a woman aged 60-75 years with non-small cell lung cancer. Both conserved end residues are trimmed from each CDR3. Each record gives: J gene, V gene, CDR3 protein.

>TRBJ1-5|TRBV6-5
ASSLDGGNRPQH
>TRBJ2-7|TRBV11-2
ASSLFPDRGFSYEQY
>TRBJ2-1|TRBV28
ASHGGQWGNEQF
>TRBJ2-3|TRBV2
ASQVMGGTIHSDRQY
>TRBJ2-5|TRBV6-6
ASSRGVGLAGHTKY
>TRBJ2-1|TRBV20-1
SARADWTSGRNSYNEQL
>TRBJ2-5|TRBV28
ASSPRRDSSTTQY
>TRBJ2-7|TRBV5-5
ASSLTGSYEQY
>TRBJ2-2|TRBV7-2
ASSSIRAGELF
>TRBJ1-1|TRBV11-1
ASNRGQNTEAF
>TRBJ2-3|TRBV6-2/TRBV6-3
ASSKTSGGPMQY
>TRBJ1-2|TRBV29-1
SVEETELNYGYA
>TRBJ1-1|TRBV11-2
ASSAFTGGTEAF
>TRBJ1-2|TRBV11-2
PSSVYGTQASYS
>TRBJ1-6|TRBV11-2
ASSLYATNSPLH
>TRBJ2-3|TRBV6-4
ASSGSICGDTDTQY
>TRBJ2-7|TRBV20-1
NAILSAGLGEQY
>TRBJ1-4|TRBV11-3
ASNFDSRGATNEKLF
>TRBJ2-1|TRBV6-1
ASSVEAGFSYNEQF
>TRBJ2-1|TRBV7-9
ASSLVTEGEQF
>TRBJ1-5|TRBV6-6
ASSFGNQPQH
>TRBJ2-2|TRBV11-1
ASSPRIAGETTVELF
>TRBJ1-2|TRBV11-1
VSSIGQEAGYGYT
>TRBJ2-1|TRBV11-2
ASSLEGAYSEQF
>TRBJ2-3|TRBV5-1
AGNWPVLAGSTDTQY
>TRBJ1-2|TRBV4-2
ASNQVSRGYGYT
>TRBJ2-1|TRBV13
ASSFRGNEQF
>TRBJ1-2|TRBV11-3
ASTWGATEGYS
>TRBJ1-1|TRBV5-4
ASSLDTGNMNTEVF
>TRBJ1-3|TRBV11-2
ASNLEPSRNTIY
>TRBJ2-3|TRBV12-3/TRBV12-4
ASSRTSGRWADTQY
>TRBJ1-1|TRBV12-3/TRBV12-4
ASSLAGGYPEAF
>TRBJ2-7|TRBV20-1
SASSQKVPYEQY
>TRBJ2-2|TRBV11-3
ASSSTGPQGKLF
>TRBJ1-5|TRBV7-8
ASNLAAKQPQH
>TRBJ1-2|TRBV11-2
TSSLVRDGPHGYT
>TRBJ2-5|TRBV11-2
ASSLAGRAGVQAQY
>TRBJ1-1|TRBV4-3
ACSQDGGGDYTEAF
>-|TRBV14
ASSQRGGTGASLEQY
>TRBJ1-5|TRBV12-5
PSVLADNQPQH
>TRBJ2-1|TRBV20-1
SANDLGAEQF
>TRBJ2-3|TRBV6-1
ASSDTDTQY
>TRBJ1-4|TRBV5-1
ASSVRLREKLF
>TRBJ2-7|TRBV5-8
ASHLSGPLGQY
>TRBJ2-1|TRBV11-3
ASSLESTSGGHNEQL
>TRBJ2-5|TRBV12-3/TRBV12-4
ASSLIGRGETQY
>TRBJ2-6|TRBV11-3
VSSHKSGTGVFFAGANVLT
>TRBJ2-1|TRBV4-3
ASSHRKYGGRTNNEQF
>TRBJ2-7|TRBV6-2/TRBV6-3
AGSYPGTPVRYEQY
>TRBJ1-1|TRBV11-2
VSGLDPSGVTETF
>TRBJ1-5|TRBV20-1
SARQGQGSNQPQH
>TRBJ2-1|TRBV11-2
ASSPLLEGGHYNEQF